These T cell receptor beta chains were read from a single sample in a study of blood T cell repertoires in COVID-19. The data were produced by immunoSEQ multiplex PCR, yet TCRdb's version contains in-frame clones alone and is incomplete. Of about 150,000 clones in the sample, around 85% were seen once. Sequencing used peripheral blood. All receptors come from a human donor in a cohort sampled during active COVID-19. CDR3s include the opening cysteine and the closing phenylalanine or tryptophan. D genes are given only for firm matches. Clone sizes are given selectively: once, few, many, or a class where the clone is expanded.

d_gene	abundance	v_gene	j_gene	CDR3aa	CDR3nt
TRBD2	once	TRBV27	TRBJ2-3	CASSLTPTSGGTDTQYF	TGTGCCAGCAGTTTAACCCCTACTAGCGGGGGGACAGATACGCAGTATTTT
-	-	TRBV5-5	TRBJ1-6	CASSPRLGTYNSPLHF	TGTGCCAGCAGCCCCCGACTGGGGACATATAATTCACCCCTCCACTTT
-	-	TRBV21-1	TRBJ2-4	CASSKAPTRDRDNIQYF	TGTGCCAGCAGCAAAGCCCCGACCCGGGACAGGGACAACATTCAGTACTTC
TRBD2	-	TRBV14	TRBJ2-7	CASSQGTSGYYEQYF	TGTGCCAGCAGCCAAGGGACTAGCGGGTACTACGAGCAGTACTTC
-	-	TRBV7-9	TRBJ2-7	CASSLGPHGRRVPNEQYF	TGTGCCAGCAGCTTAGGTCCCCACGGCCGCAGGGTGCCCAACGAGCAGTACTTC
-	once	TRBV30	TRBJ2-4	CAWSVVRGTKNIQYF	TGTGCCTGGAGTGTCGTCAGGGGCACCAAAAACATTCAGTACTTC
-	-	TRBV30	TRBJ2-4	CAWSKAPGIQYF	TGTGCCTGGAGTAAAGCACCGGGCATTCAGTACTTC
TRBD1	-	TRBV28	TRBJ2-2	CASRWGTGDTGELFF	TGTGCCAGCAGATGGGGGACAGGAGACACCGGGGAGCTGTTTTTT
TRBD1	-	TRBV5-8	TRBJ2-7	CASSLAGQGALGEQYF	TGTGCCAGCAGCTTGGCAGGACAGGGGGCGCTTGGCGAGCAGTACTTC
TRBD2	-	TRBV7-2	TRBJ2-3	CASSLGWGPGAGVTDTQYF	TGTGCCAGCAGCTTAGGTTGGGGCCCCGGGGCGGGGGTCACAGATACGCAGTATTTT
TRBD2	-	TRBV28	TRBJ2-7	CASSLLRLAGNSYEQYF	TGTGCCAGCAGTTTATTGAGGCTAGCGGGAAACTCCTACGAGCAGTACTTC
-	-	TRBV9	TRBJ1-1	CASSVSWNTEAFF	TGTGCCAGCAGCGTGAGTTGGAACACTGAAGCTTTCTTT
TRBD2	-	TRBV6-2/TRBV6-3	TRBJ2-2	CASSYLPPGTSGRNGELFF	TGTGCCAGCAGTTACCTTCCCCCCGGGACTAGCGGGAGAAACGGGGAGCTGTTTTTT
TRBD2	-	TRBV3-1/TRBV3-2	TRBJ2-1	CASSQAGGLAGVGEQFF	TGTGCCAGCAGCCAAGCGGGGGGACTAGCGGGAGTAGGGGAGCAGTTCTTC
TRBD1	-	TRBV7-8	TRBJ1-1	CASSLREGGFGTEAFF	TGTGCCAGCAGCCTAAGAGAAGGGGGCTTTGGCACTGAAGCTTTCTTT
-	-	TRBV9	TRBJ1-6	CASSVGAGGNNSPLHF	TGTGCCAGCAGCGTAGGGGCAGGAGGGAACAATTCACCCCTCCACTTT
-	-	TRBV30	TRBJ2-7	CAWSWTGYEQYF	TGTGCCTGGAGTTGGACTGGCTACGAGCAGTACTTC
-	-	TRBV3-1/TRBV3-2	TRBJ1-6	CASSQVQVGWTNSPLHF	TGTGCCAGCAGCCAAGTACAGGTTGGGTGGACTAATTCACCCCTCCACTTT
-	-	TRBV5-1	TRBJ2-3	CASRLEGSTDTQYF	TGCGCCAGCAGGTTGGAGGGGAGCACAGATACGCAGTATTTT
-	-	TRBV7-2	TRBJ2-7	CASSLGVTGQVGQYF	TGTGCCAGCAGCTTAGGGGTCACCGGTCAGGTGGGGCAGTACTTC
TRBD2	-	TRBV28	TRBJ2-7	CASRPTGGEQYF	TGTGCCAGCAGACCTACGGGGGGCGAGCAGTACTTC
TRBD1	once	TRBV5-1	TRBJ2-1	CASSLSGVPGTGVHEQFF	TGCGCCAGCAGCTTGTCCGGGGTGCCAGGGACAGGGGTCCATGAGCAGTTCTTC
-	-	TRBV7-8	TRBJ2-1	CASSLGLASSYNEQFF	TGTGCCAGCAGCCTCGGACTTGCCAGCTCCTACAATGAGCAGTTCTTC
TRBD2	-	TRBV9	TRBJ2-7	CASSRLAGGSVDEQYF	TGTGCCAGCTCTCGTCTCGCCGGGGGGAGTGTCGACGAGCAGTACTTC
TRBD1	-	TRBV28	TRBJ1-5	CASRVGQAYQPQHF	TGTGCCAGCAGAGTGGGACAGGCTTATCAGCCCCAGCATTTT
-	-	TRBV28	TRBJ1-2	CATRIGGAGYTF	TGTGCCACCAGAATAGGGGGGGCCGGCTACACCTTC
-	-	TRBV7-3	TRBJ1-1	CASSQGRNTEAFF	TGTGCCAGCAGCCAAGGGAGGAACACTGAAGCTTTCTTT
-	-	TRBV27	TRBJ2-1	CASSLWAPPSSYNEQFF	TGTGCCAGCAGTTTATGGGCACCCCCAAGCTCCTACAATGAGCAGTTCTTC
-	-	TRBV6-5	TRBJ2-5	CASSYREAAETQYF	TGTGCCAGCAGTTACAGGGAGGCGGCGGAGACCCAGTACTTC
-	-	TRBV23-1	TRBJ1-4	CASSQSTFELFF	TGCGCCAGCAGTCAATCGACTTTCGAACTGTTTTTT
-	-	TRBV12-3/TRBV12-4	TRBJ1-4	CASTPGNHEKLFF	TGTGCCAGCACCCCCGGGAACCATGAAAAACTGTTTTTT
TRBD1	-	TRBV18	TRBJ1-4	CASSPGQAYEKLFF	TGTGCCAGCTCACCGGGACAGGCTTATGAAAAACTGTTTTTT
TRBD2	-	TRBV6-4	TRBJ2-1	CASSATGTSGGNEQFF	TGTGCCAGCAGTGCGACCGGGACTAGCGGGGGGAATGAGCAGTTCTTC
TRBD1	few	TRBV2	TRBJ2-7	CATDRGYEQYF	TGTGCCACGGACAGGGGGTACGAGCAGTACTTC
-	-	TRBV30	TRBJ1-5	CAWSVAGSNQPQHF	TGTGCCTGGAGTGTGGCGGGTAGCAATCAGCCCCAGCATTTT
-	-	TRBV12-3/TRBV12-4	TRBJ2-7	CASSLGEIYEQYF	TGTGCCAGCAGTTTAGGAGAAATCTACGAGCAGTACTTC
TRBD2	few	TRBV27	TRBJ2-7	CASRGLAGGYEQYF	TGTGCCAGCAGGGGACTAGCGGGAGGCTACGAGCAGTACTTC
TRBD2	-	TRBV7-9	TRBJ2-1	CASSPIAGGYNEQFF	TGTGCCAGCAGCCCCATAGCGGGAGGTTACAATGAGCAGTTCTTC
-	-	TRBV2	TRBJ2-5	CASSEDAGREETQYF	TGTGCCAGCAGTGAGGATGCCGGAAGGGAGGAGACCCAGTACTTC
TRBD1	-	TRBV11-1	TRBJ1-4	CASSLTGQGFDEKLFF	TGTGCCAGCAGCTTAACCGGACAGGGCTTTGATGAAAAACTGTTTTTT
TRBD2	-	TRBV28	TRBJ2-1	CASSSTSGRFEQFF	TGTGCCAGCAGTTCGACTAGCGGGAGATTTGAGCAGTTCTTC
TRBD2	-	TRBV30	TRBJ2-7	CAWSTLAGGIEQYF	TGTGCCTGGAGTACCCTAGCGGGAGGTATCGAGCAGTACTTC
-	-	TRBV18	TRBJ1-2	CASSEEFGYTF	TGTGCCAGCTCAGAAGAGTTCGGCTACACCTTC
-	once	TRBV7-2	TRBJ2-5	CASSLRPRGAGYGETQYF	TGTGCCAGCAGCTTAAGACCTCGGGGGGCCGGCTACGGGGAGACCCAGTACTTC
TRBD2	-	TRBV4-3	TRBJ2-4	CASSPGASGGSRNIQYF	TGCGCCAGCAGCCCCGGGGCTAGCGGGGGGTCTAGGAACATTCAGTACTTC
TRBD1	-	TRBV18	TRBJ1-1	CASSSRGLDTEAFF	TGTGCCAGCTCATCGAGGGGGCTGGACACTGAAGCTTTCTTT
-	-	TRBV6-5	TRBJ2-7	CASSRRGGKYEQYF	TGTGCCAGCAGTAGGAGGGGGGGCAAGTACGAGCAGTACTTC
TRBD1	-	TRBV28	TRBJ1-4	CASAQGLLEKLFF	TGTGCGAGCGCACAGGGGTTATTGGAAAAACTGTTTTTT
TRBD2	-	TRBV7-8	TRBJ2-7	CASSWDRTSVEQYF	TGTGCCAGCAGCTGGGATCGGACTAGCGTCGAGCAGTACTTC
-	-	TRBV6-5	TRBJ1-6	CASRQATGYSPLHF	TGTGCCAGCAGACAAGCGACAGGTTATTCACCCCTCCACTTT
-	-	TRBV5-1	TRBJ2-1	CASSLDESSYNEQFF	TGCGCCAGCAGCTTGGACGAGTCCTCCTACAATGAGCAGTTCTTC
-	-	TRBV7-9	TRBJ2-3	CASHWSRARPDTQYF	TGTGCCAGCCACTGGTCGCGGGCACGCCCAGATACGCAGTATTTT
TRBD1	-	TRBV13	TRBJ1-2	CASSPRWDRGEWGYTF	TGTGCCAGCAGCCCACGCTGGGACAGGGGCGAATGGGGCTACACCTTC
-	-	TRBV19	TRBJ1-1	CASSHDRSLSTEAFF	TGTGCCAGTAGTCACGACAGGTCCCTGTCCACTGAAGCTTTCTTT
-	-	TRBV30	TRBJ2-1	CAWSSLNEQFF	TGTGCCTGGAGTTCCCTCAATGAGCAGTTCTTC
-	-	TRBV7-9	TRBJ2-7	CASGVPSPYEQYF	TGTGCCAGCGGAGTACCTTCCCCCTACGAGCAGTACTTC
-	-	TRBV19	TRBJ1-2	CASSIGTNYGYTF	TGTGCCAGTAGTATCGGGACTAACTATGGCTACACCTTC
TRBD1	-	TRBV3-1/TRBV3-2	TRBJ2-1	CASSEGQGVFNEQFF	TGTGCCAGCAGCGAGGGACAGGGGGTGTTCAATGAGCAGTTCTTC
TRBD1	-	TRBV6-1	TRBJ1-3	CASSDRAGGWFGNTIYF	TGTGCCAGCAGTGATAGGGCAGGGGGTTGGTTCGGAAACACCATATATTTT